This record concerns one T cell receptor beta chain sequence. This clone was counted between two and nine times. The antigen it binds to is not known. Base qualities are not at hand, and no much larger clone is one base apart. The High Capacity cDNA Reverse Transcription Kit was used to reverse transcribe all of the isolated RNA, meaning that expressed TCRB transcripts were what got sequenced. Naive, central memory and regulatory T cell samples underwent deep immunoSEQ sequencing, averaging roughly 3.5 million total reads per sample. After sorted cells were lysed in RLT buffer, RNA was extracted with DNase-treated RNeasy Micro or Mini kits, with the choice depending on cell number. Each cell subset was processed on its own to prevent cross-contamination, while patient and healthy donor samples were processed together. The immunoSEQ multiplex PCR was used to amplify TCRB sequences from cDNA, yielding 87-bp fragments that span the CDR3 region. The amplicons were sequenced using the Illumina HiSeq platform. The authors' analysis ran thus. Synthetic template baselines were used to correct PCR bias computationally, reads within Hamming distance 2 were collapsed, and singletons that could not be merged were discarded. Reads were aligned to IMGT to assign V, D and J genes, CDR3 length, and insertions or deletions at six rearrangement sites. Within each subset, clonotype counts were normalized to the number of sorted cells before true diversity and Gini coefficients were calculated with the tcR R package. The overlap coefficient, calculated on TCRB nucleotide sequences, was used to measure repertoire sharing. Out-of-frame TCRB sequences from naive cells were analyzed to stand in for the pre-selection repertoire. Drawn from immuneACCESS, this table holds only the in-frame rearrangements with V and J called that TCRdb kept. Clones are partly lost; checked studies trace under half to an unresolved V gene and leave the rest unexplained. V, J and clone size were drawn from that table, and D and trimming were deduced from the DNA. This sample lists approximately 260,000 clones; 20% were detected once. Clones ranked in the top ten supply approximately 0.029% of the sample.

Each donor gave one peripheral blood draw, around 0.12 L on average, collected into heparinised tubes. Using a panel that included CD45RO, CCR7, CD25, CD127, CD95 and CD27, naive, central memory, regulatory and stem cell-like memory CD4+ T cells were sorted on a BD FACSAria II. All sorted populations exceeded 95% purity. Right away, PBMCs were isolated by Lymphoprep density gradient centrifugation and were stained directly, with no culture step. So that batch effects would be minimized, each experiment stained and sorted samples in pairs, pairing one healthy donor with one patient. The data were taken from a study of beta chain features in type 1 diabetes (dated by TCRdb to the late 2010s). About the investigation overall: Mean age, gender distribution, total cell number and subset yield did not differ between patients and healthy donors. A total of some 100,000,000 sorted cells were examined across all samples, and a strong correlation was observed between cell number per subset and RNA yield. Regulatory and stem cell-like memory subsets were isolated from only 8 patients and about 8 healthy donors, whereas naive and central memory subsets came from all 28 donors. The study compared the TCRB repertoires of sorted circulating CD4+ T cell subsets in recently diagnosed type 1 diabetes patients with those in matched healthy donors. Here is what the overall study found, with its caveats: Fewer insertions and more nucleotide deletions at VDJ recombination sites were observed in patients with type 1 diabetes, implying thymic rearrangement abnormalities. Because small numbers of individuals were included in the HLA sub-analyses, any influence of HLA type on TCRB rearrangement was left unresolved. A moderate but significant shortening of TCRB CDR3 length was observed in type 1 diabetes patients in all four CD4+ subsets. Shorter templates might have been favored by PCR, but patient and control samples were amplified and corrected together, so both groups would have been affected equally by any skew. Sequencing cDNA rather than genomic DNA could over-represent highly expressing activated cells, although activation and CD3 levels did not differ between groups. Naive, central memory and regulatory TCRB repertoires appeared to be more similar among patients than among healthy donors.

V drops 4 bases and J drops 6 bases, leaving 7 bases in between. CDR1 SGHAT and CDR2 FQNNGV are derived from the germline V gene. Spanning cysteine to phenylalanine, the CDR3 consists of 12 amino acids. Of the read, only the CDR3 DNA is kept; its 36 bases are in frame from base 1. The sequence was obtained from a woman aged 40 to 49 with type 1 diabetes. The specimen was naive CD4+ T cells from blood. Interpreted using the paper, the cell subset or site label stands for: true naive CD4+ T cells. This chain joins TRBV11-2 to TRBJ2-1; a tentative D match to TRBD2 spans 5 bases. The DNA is TGTGCCAGCAGCTGGACTCTCAATGAGCAGTTCTTC. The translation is CASSWTLNEQFF.